A single sample gave rise to the 27 T cell receptor beta chains below, sequenced in a study of blood T cell repertoires in COVID-19. Sequencing was performed with immunoSEQ multiplex PCR; in TCRdb, only in-frame clones are kept and a portion is missing. The sample carries more than 80,000 clones, 84% recorded once. The sample consisted of peripheral blood. The receptors here all came from a woman aged 55-70 years with acute or convalescent COVID-19.

This clone occurred a few times. The V gene is TRBV6-5, the J gene TRBJ1-2; D may be TRBD1 (6 bases). The germline V and J ends were trimmed by 7 bases and 5 bases, with 17 bases remaining between them. The CDR3 loop spans 14 amino acids. Germline CDR1 MNHEY, CDR2 SVGAGI. DNA for the CDR3: TGTGCCAGCACTCTTACAGGGAACAGTTATGGCTACACCTTC. Translating gives CASTLTGNSYGYTF.

The V and J genes are TRBV6-5 and TRBJ1-5; possibly TRBD1 for D (6 bases). Trimming took off 11 bases at V and 0 bases at J, with 14 bases between the two ends. This CDR3 spans 14 amino acids. Looked up from germline, CDR1 is MNHEY and CDR2 is SVGAGI. The CDR3 sequence is CAARGSNSNQPQHF. Written as DNA, the CDR3 is TGTGCCGCAAGGGGGTCTAATAGCAATCAGCCCCAGCATTTT.

CDR3: CAISQMIPGTGNEKLFF. In DNA form, the CDR3 reads TGTGCCATCAGCCAAATGATTCCCGGGACAGGCAATGAAAAACTGTTTTTT. The chain combines TRBV10-3 with TRBJ1-4, with 8 positions matching TRBD1. Germline CDR1 ENHRY, CDR2 SYGVKD. The V and J ends lost 6 bases and 5 bases, in that order; junction bases with no gene match: 14. This CDR3 region has 17 residues.

This clone was seen only a few times. This chain links TRBV15 with TRBJ1-1; possible D gene TRBD1, 6 bases. The V end lost 1 base, the J end lost 8 bases, and 23 bases lay between the germline ends. The CDR3 runs to 17 residues. The germline V gene encodes CDR1 LNHNV and CDR2 YYDKDF (reference sequence). In DNA, the CDR3 is TGTGCCACCAGCAGAGTGGTCGGTGGACAGCAGAAGAAGGAAGCTTTCTTT. As protein: CATSRVVGGQQKKEAFF. The variable domain in full, completed from reference TRBV15 and TRBJ1-1, reads DAMVIQNPRYQVTQFGKPVTLSCSQTLNHNVMYWYQQKSSQAPKLLFHYYDKDFNNEADTPDNFQSRRPNTSFCFLDIRSPGLGDTAMYLCATSRVVGGQQKKEAFFGQGTRLTVV.

The genes are TRBV30 and TRBJ2-3, with 11 bases identical to TRBD2. This CDR3 is built from 14 residues. The junction had 2 bases not matched to a gene; V was cut back by 2 bases and J by 4 bases. Germline loops: CDR1 GTSNPN, CDR2 SVGIG (reference sequence). This chain's CDR3 is CAWSLAGGPDTQYF. The CDR3 nucleotides read TGTGCCTGGAGTTTAGCGGGAGGGCCAGATACGCAGTATTTT.

This sequence joins TRBV5-1 and TRBJ2-5, with D possibly TRBD2 on 5 matching bases. The CDR3 has 13 residues. V lost 2 bases and J 4 bases, leaving 9 bases between the germline ends. The germline gives CDR1 SGHRS, CDR2 YFSETQ. The CDR3: CASSFLAPETQYF. The DNA of the CDR3 is TGCGCCAGCAGCTTCCTAGCCCCAGAGACCCAGTACTTC.

This rearrangement joins TRBV3-1 (or the pseudogene TRBV3-2) to TRBJ2-1, with 9 bases that match TRBD2. The CDR3 has 17 amino acids. Germline CDR1 LGHDT, CDR2 YNNKEL (reference sequence). The V gene end was trimmed by 4 bases and the J gene end by 0 bases; junction bases not matched to a gene: 7. This CDR3 is CASSRGLATSSYNEQFF. Written as DNA, the CDR3 is TGTGCCAGCAGCCGTGGACTAGCGACGAGCTCCTACAATGAGCAGTTCTTC.

The rearrangement uses TRBV5-1 and TRBJ1-2; 7 nucleotides agree with TRBD1. This CDR3 is 12 amino acids long. Germline V CDR1 and CDR2: SGHRS, YFSETQ. V was pared by 4 bases and J by 6 bases, with 3 bases of the junction left unmatched. CDR3 amino acids: CASSITGDGYTF. In DNA, the CDR3 is TGCGCCAGCAGCATAACAGGGGATGGCTACACCTTC.

This clone was detected a few times. The rearrangement links TRBV4-1 to TRBJ1-2; D unresolved. Trimming stripped 1 base from V and 8 bases from J, with 17 bases between. The CDR3 extends over 15 amino acids. Germline CDR1 MGHRA, CDR2 YSYEKL. CDR3 nucleotides: TGCGCCAGCAGCCAAGGCCCCTCGGGGATAGGCGGCTACACCTTC. Translation: CASSQGPSGIGGYTF.

For the CDR3, the DNA is TGCGCCAGCAATCTGGACGGCGGGGGGAGAAACTATGGCTACACCTTC. It yields the protein CASNLDGGGRNYGYTF. The rearrangement uses TRBV5-1 and TRBJ1-2; a possible D gene is TRBD1 (5 bases). There are 16 residues in the CDR3. Trimming shortened V by 6 bases and J by 2 bases, and 20 bases separated the two germline ends. CDR1 and CDR2 from the germline V gene are SGHRS and YFSETQ.

The J gene is TRBJ1-1, the V gene TRBV7-9; possible D gene TRBD1, 6 bases. The CDR3 spans 13 residues. The germline V and J ends were trimmed by 5 bases and 5 bases, with 12 bases remaining between them. The germline gives CDR1 SEHNR, CDR2 FQNEAQ (reference sequence). CDR3 coding DNA: TGTGCCAGCAGCACCAACAGGGTTACTGAAGCTTTCTTT. Amino acids: CASSTNRVTEAFF. The full variable domain, its missing parts supplied by reference TRBV7-9 and TRBJ1-1, is DTGVSQNPRHKITKRGQNVTFRCDPISEHNRLYWYRQTLGQGPEFLTYFQNEAQLEKSRLLSDRFSAERPKGSFSTLEIQRTEQGDSAMYLCASSTNRVTEAFFGQGTRLTVV.

The chain recombines TRBV2 with TRBJ1-1, with D unresolved. Between the trimmed V and J ends, which lost 3 bases and 1 base, there was a span of 9 bases. This CDR3 has 14 amino acids. Germline V gene sequence: CDR1 SNHLY, CDR2 FYNNEI. For the CDR3, the DNA is TGTGCCAGCAGTGAGAGGGAGAAGAACACTGAAGCTTTCTTT. Translating gives CASSEREKNTEAFF.

This chain links TRBV18 with TRBJ2-7; D is perhaps TRBD1 (6 bases). Germline CDR1 reads KGHSH; CDR2 reads LQKENI. Trimming left V 3 bases short and J 2 bases short, with 8 bases between. This CDR3 is 13 amino acids long. The CDR3 DNA reads as TGTGCCAGCTCACCCGCAGGGGCCTACGAGCAGTACTTC. It codes for CASSPAGAYEQYF. The entire variable domain, with the rest obtained from reference TRBV18 and TRBJ2-7, is as follows: NAGVMQNPRHLVRRRGQEARLRCSPMKGHSHVYWYRQLPEEGLKFMVYLQKENIIDESGMPKERFSAEFPKEGPSILRIQQVVRGDSAAYFCASSPAGAYEQYFGPGTRLTVT.

The CDR3 DNA reads as TGTGCCAGCAGCTTCCCAGGGTATGGCTACACCTTC. It encodes CASSFPGYGYTF. This rearrangement joins TRBV11-2 to TRBJ1-2, with D possibly being TRBD1 (5 bases). Per germline, CDR1 SGHAT and CDR2 FQNNGV. The CDR3 length is 12 residues. With 3 bases removed from V and 5 bases from J, the gap between germline ends came to 7 bases.

The rearrangement uses TRBV12-5 and TRBJ2-1; 9 positions match TRBD1. The CDR3 length is 16 residues. Germline V gene sequence: CDR1 LGHNT, CDR2 FRNRAP. Unmatched junction bases numbered 6, after V lost 2 bases and J lost 4 bases. CDR3 loop: CASGLPDRGEYNEQFF. The DNA of the CDR3 is TGTGCTAGTGGTTTGCCCGACAGGGGGGAGTACAATGAGCAGTTCTTC.

The chain couples TRBV5-4 to TRBJ2-2, with 11 bases identical to TRBD2. V trimming: 4 bases; J trimming: 4 bases; junction bases outside the gene matches: 18. Germline assignment: CDR1 SGHNT and CDR2 YYREEE (reference sequence). This CDR3 is 20 amino acids long. The DNA of the CDR3 is TGTGCCAGCAGCGCCGGACTAGCGGGTCCTACCTATTTAGGCACCGGGGAGCTGTTTTTT. As protein: CASSAGLAGPTYLGTGELFF.

V is TRBV12-3 or TRBV12-4 and J is TRBJ2-3, with unresolved D. The CDR3 covers 13 residues. Trimming removed 5 bases from V and 0 bases from J, with 6 bases in between. The CDR3 DNA reads as TGTGCCAGCAGTGCGGCTAGCACAGATACGCAGTATTTT. Protein sequence: CASSAASTDTQYF.

This chain joins TRBV7-9 and TRBJ1-5; 9 bases are a match to TRBD1. Germline CDR1 and CDR2: SEHNR and FQNEAQ (reference sequence). The junction had 1 base not matched to a gene; V was cut back by 1 base and J by 3 bases. CDR3 length: 15 residues. The CDR3 DNA is TGTGCCAGCAGCTTAGGGACAGGGGCCAATCAGCCCCAGCATTTT. This encodes CASSLGTGANQPQHF. Complete variable domain (other parts from reference TRBV7-9 and TRBJ1-5): DTGVSQNPRHKITKRGQNVTFRCDPISEHNRLYWYRQTLGQGPEFLTYFQNEAQLEKSRLLSDRFSAERPKGSFSTLEIQRTEQGDSAMYLCASSLGTGANQPQHFGDGTRLSIL.

J is TRBJ2-5 and V is TRBV5-1, with 10 positions matching TRBD1. V lost 3 bases, J lost 3 bases, and 8 bases stayed unmatched. Germline CDR1 and CDR2: SGHRS and YFSETQ. The CDR3 extends over 16 amino acids. The CDR3 DNA is TGCGCCAGCAGCTGGACCGGGACAGGGGAAGAAGAGACCCAGTACTTC. The encoded protein is CASSWTGTGEEETQYF. Looking up the rest from reference TRBV5-1 and TRBJ2-5 gives the full variable domain: KAGVTQTPRYLIKTRGQQVTLSCSPISGHRSVSWYQQTPGQGLQFLFEYFSETQRNKGNFPGRFSGRQFSNSRSEMNVSTLELGDSALYLCASSWTGTGEEETQYFGPGTRLLVL.

This CDR3 is CASSLGGAGDTQYF. CDR3 nucleotides: TGTGCCAGCAGTTTGGGTGGCGCGGGAGATACGCAGTATTTT. The rearrangement joins TRBV28 to TRBJ2-3; possible D gene TRBD2, 5 bases. This CDR3 is built from 14 residues. Between the trimmed V and J ends, which lost 3 bases and 5 bases, there was a span of 12 bases. Germline V gives CDR1 MDHEN, CDR2 SYDVKM.

The genes are TRBV7-2 and TRBJ2-7; 7 bases line up with TRBD1. Germline V gene lookup returns CDR1 SGHTA and CDR2 FQGNSA. The CDR3 is 17 residues long. The J segment lost 4 bases and the V segment lost 5 bases, leaving 17 bases of the junction unmatched. The CDR3 spells CASSPAAPWTGRYEQYF. Written as DNA, the CDR3 is TGTGCCAGCAGCCCCGCTGCACCCTGGACAGGACGGTACGAGCAGTACTTC.

The rearrangement uses TRBV27 and TRBJ2-1; D might be TRBD1 (5 bases). This CDR3 spans 15 amino acids. CDR1 and CDR2 (germline): MNHEY, SMNVEV (reference sequence). The V end was cut by 8 bases, the J end by 2 bases, with 16 bases between. CDR3 sequence reads: CASRPSGLAYNEQFF. CDR3 bases: TGTGCCAGCCGCCCGTCAGGGCTAGCCTACAATGAGCAGTTCTTC.

This chain connects TRBV3-1 (or the pseudogene TRBV3-2) to TRBJ2-7; TRBD1 matches 9 bases. CDR3 size: 17 residues. Germline V gives CDR1 LGHDT, CDR2 YNNKEL (reference sequence). The trim removed 4 bases at V and 2 bases at J, leaving 12 bases unmatched. In DNA, the CDR3 is TGTGCCAGCAGCCCCCCCGTTGGTCGGACAGGGGCCTACGAGCAGTACTTC. Residues: CASSPPVGRTGAYEQYF.

This clone was found once. This sequence joins TRBV6-5 and TRBJ2-3, with 8 bases that match TRBD2. The CDR3 has 14 amino acids. Germline loops: CDR1 MNHEY, CDR2 SVGAGI. The J segment lost 8 bases and the V segment lost 5 bases, leaving 9 bases of the junction unmatched. The CDR3 DNA sequence: TGTGCCAGCAGTCTGAGTAGCGGGGTGGTTACGCAGTATTTT. This gives the protein CASSLSSGVVTQYF.

This clone was found many times. The rearrangement links TRBV4-1 to TRBJ2-7, with a possible D match to TRBD2 (5 bases). The CDR3 length is 15 residues. Deletions cut 3 bases from V and 6 bases from J, with 18 bases between. Germline CDR1 reads MGHRA; CDR2 reads YSYEKL. The CDR3 bases are TGCGCCAGCAGCCACCCAACAAGGGAGCGCGCCGAGCAGTACTTC. Translated, it gives CASSHPTRERAEQYF.

This clone has a handful of counts. This chain links TRBV7-3 with TRBJ1-1, with D maybe TRBD1 (5 bases). Germline CDR1 is SGHTA and CDR2 is FQGTGA. The length of the CDR3 is 13 residues. Trimming stripped 6 bases from V and 1 base from J, with 9 bases between. The CDR3 sequence: CASSPQGNTEAFF. CDR3 in DNA: TGTGCCAGCAGTCCCCAGGGGAACACTGAAGCTTTCTTT.

The rearrangement uses TRBV15 and TRBJ1-1; TRBD1 aligns across 8 bases. CDR1 and CDR2 (germline): LNHNV, YYDKDF (reference sequence). The CDR3 is 15 amino acids. Trimming took 0 bases from V and 4 from J; bases not matched to a gene: 4. The CDR3 DNA reads TGTGCCACCAGCAGAGAGGCAGGGGGCTTCACTGAAGCTTTCTTT. This codes for CATSREAGGFTEAFF.